This T cell receptor (beta chain) was obtained from a study of cytomegalovirus exposure and HLA in healthy donors. Study-wide results and caveats: A later analysis reportedly found that, within productive TCRs, an Asian-associated ancestry cluster had fewer N-insertions than the mean observed across the 666 donors.

Use of 60 Vbeta and 13 Jbeta primers characterized the PCR. Data came from immunoSEQ multiplex PCR; TCRdb stores just in-frame clones and leaves some out. The table counts about 40,000 clones; under 8% lies in the top ten. On this clone itself: Its antigen is not identified.

This CDR3 comprises 15 residues. The V gene's germline CDR1 is LNHDA and CDR2 SQIVND (reference sequence). V dropped 5 bases and J dropped 6; count of bases not matched to a gene: 12. The specimen was PBMCs. This TCR derives from a man aged 25 to 40 in good health and CMV-seronegative. The J gene is TRBJ1-1, the V gene TRBV19, with 7 bases that match TRBD1. CDR3 in DNA: TGTGCCAGTAGTTTACAGGGGAGTGGCAGCTCTGAAGCTTTCTTT. Protein product: CASSLQGSGSSEAFF.